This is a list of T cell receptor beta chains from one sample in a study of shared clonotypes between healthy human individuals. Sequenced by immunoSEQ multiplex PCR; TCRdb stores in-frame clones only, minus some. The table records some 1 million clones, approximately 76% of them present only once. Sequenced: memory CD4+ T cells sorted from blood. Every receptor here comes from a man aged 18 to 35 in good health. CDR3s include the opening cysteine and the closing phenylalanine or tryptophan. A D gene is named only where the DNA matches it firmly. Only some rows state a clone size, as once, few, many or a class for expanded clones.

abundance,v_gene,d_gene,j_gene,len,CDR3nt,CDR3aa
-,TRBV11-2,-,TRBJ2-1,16,TGTGCCAGCAGCCCTTTGTGGGGGCGGCGGGCCAATGAGCAGTTCTTC,CASSPLWGRRANEQFF
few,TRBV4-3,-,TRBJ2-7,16,TGCGCCAGCAGCCTTCCTTTTCAGGGGTGGCCCTACGAGCAGTACTTC,CASSLPFQGWPYEQYF
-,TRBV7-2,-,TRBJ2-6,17,TGTGCCAGCAGCTTACAGGGCCCTAACTCTGGGGCCAACGTCCTGACTTTC,CASSLQGPNSGANVLTF
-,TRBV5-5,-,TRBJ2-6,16,TGTGCCAGCAGCGGGGTGACTTTCTCTGGGGCCAACGTCCTGACTTTC,CASSGVTFSGANVLTF
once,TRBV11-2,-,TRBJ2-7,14,TGTGCCAGCAGCTTAGCTCAAACCCCCTGCGAGCAGTACTTC,CASSLAQTPCEQYF
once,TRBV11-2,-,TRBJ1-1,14,TGTGCCAGCAGCTTAACTGACACGGGCACTGAAGCTTTCTTT,CASSLTDTGTEAFF
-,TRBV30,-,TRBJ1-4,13,TGTGCCTGGACCCACAGAGCCAATGAAAAACTGTTTTTT,CAWTHRANEKLFF
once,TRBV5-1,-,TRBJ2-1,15,TGCGCCAGCAGCGAGAAAATCGGGACCTACAATGAGCAGTTCTTC,CASSEKIGTYNEQFF
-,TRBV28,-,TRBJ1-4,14,TGTGCCACAATACGGGGAGGCGGTAATGAAAAACTGTTTTTT,CATIRGGGNEKLFF
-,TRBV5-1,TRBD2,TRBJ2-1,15,TGCGCCAGCAGCTTGGAAAGCGGGAGTACAGGTGAGCAGTTCTTC,CASSLESGSTGEQFF
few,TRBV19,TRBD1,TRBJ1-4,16,TGTGCCAGTAGTAAGACGGCGGGACAGGTTAATGAAAAACTGTTTTTT,CASSKTAGQVNEKLFF
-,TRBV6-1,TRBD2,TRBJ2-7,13,TGTGCCAGCAGCTCAACAGCGGGGTCCCCTTCGTACTTC,CASSSTAGSPSYF
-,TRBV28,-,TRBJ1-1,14,TGTGCCAGCACCCCCGGGACATCCCCCCTGGAAGCTTTCTTT,CASTPGTSPLEAFF
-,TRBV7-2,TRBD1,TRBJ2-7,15,TGTGCCAGCAGCTTACAGGGACAGGTTATCTACGAGCAGTACTTC,CASSLQGQVIYEQYF
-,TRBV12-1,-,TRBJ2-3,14,TGTGCCGGAGGGGGGGGAGGGCCTGATGATACGCAGTATTTT,CAGGGGGPDDTQYF
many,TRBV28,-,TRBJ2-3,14,TGTGCCAGCATGGTGAGGGGCGGAACAGATACGCAGTATTTT,CASMVRGGTDTQYF
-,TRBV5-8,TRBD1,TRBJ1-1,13,TGTGCCAGCCGGGACAGGGGGGTTACTGAAGCTTTCTTT,CASRDRGVTEAFF
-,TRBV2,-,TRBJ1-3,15,TGTGCCAGCAGTGAGGGGGGCCCGACTGGAAACACCATATATTTT,CASSEGGPTGNTIYF
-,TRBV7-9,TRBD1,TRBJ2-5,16,TGTGCCAGCAGCCGCCACGGGACAGCGTCTCAAGAGACCCAGTACTTC,CASSRHGTASQETQYF
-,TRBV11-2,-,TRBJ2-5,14,TGTGCCAGCAGCTTAGGCAGCCGGTTGGAGACCCAGTACTTC,CASSLGSRLETQYF
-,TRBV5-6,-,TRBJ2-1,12,TGTGCCAGCAGCTATAAATTGAATGAGCAGTTCTTC,CASSYKLNEQFF
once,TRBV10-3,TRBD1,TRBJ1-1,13,TGTGCCATCAGAAGCAGAGGGACAGGTGAAGCTTTCTTT,CAIRSRGTGEAFF
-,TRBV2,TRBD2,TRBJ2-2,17,TGTGCCAGCAGTGAATTCCTAGCGGGGGAACACACCGGGGAGCTGTTTTTT,CASSEFLAGEHTGELFF
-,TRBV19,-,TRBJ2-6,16,TGTGCCAGTAGTCTCCAGGTTGTAGCTGGGGCCAACGTCCTGACTTTC,CASSLQVVAGANVLTF